Below are 12 T cell receptor beta chains sequenced from a single sample in a study of spatial heterogeneity in lung cancer. Using its own MiXCR run on the 5' RACE reads, TCRdb lists one record per CDR3 protein. Among around 10,000 distinct CDR3 sequences listed, over 20% were seen once. Time point here: blood at routine non-recurrence follow-up after resection. The sample was PBMCs, taken at follow-up. The receptors were sampled from a male donor with early-stage non-small cell lung cancer.

This clonotype is medium-sized (0.01 to 0.1%) within its sample. The genes are TRBV11-3 and TRBJ2-7, with 7 nucleotides matching TRBD2. The V segment lost 5 bases and the J segment 6 bases; nucleotides outside the gene matches: 10. Germline loops: CDR1 SGHNT, CDR2 YENEEA. The CDR3 has 14 amino acids. The CDR3 coding sequence is TGTGCCAGCAGCCGCACGGGGGGTTTCGGCGAGCAGTACTTC. Amino acids: CASSRTGGFGEQYF.

This clonotype is medium-sized (0.01 to 0.1%) by share. This chain uses TRBV4-3 with TRBJ2-7; tentative D call: TRBD1 (6 bases). The CDR3 is 12 amino acids. CDR1 and CDR2 from the germline V gene are LGHNA and YSLEER. V was clipped by 5 bases and J by 6 bases, with 11 bases between them. CDR3 in DNA: TGCGCCAGCAGCAGCAGGGGTGGCGAGCAGTACTTC. Amino acid sequence: CASSSRGGEQYF.

This chain joins TRBV20-1 and TRBJ2-1; D might be TRBD2 (6 bases). Germline V gene lookup returns CDR1 DFQATT and CDR2 SNEGSKA (reference sequence). The V and J ends lost 5 bases and 10 bases respectively, with 9 bases between them. The CDR3 extends over 10 amino acids. The CDR3 protein is CSAPRGEQFF. CDR3 bases: TGCAGTGCTCCCCGGGGGGAGCAGTTCTTC.

By its share, this clonotype is medium-sized (0.01 to 0.1%). The gene calls are TRBV13 and TRBJ2-5, with D possibly being TRBD1 (6 bases). V lost 4 bases, J lost 4 bases, and 13 bases lay in between. CDR1 and CDR2 (germline): PRHDT, FYEKMQ (reference sequence). The CDR3 runs to 14 residues. CDR3 amino acids: CASSSLRGGETQYF. The CDR3 DNA is TGTGCCAGCAGCTCACTCCGAGGGGGAGAGACCCAGTACTTC.

This clonotype was observed at least ten times. The genes are TRBV4-3 and TRBJ1-3; D is undetermined. Germline CDR1 LGHNA, CDR2 YSLEER. This CDR3 has 17 amino acids. Trimming took off 0 bases at V and 0 bases at J, with 12 bases between the two ends. The CDR3 protein is CASSQELRPGSGNTIYF. The CDR3 DNA reads TGCGCCAGCAGCCAAGAGCTGCGGCCAGGCTCTGGAAACACCATATATTTT.

This clonotype was counted ten times or more. CDR3 region: CASSVTGAHTGELFF. The DNA for the CDR3 is TGTGCCAGCAGCGTGACAGGGGCTCACACCGGGGAGCTGTTTTTT. This sequence joins TRBV2 and TRBJ2-2; 8 bases align to TRBD1. J lost 3 bases, V lost 6 bases, and 6 bases had no gene match. CDR3 size: 15 residues. Germline CDR1 and CDR2: SNHLY and FYNNEI.

In its sample, this clonotype is medium-sized. The gene calls are TRBV5-4 and TRBJ2-3, with D possibly TRBD2 on 6 matching bases. The ends were cut back, 4 bases at V and 5 bases at J, with 14 bases in the middle. Per the germline V gene, CDR1 is SGHNT and CDR2 is YYREEE (reference sequence). The CDR3 sequence is 14 residues long. The CDR3 region is CASSGGTSGDTQYF. CDR3 sequence (DNA): TGTGCCAGCAGCGGAGGGACCAGCGGAGATACGCAGTATTTT.

This clonotype has at least ten counts. The chain recombines TRBV6-5 with TRBJ1-3, with 7 bases fitting TRBD1. This CDR3 has 17 residues. In germline, CDR1 is MNHEY, CDR2 SVGAGI. Trimming removed 4 bases from V and 2 bases from J; junction bases left unmatched: 11. The CDR3: CASSSHTDRVAGNTIYF. Here the CDR3 DNA reads TGTGCCAGCAGTTCTCACACCGACAGGGTAGCTGGAAACACCATATATTTT.

This clonotype is medium-sized (0.01 to 0.1%) in the sample. This chain joins TRBV28 and TRBJ2-7; 12 nucleotides line up with TRBD2. Germline V gene data show CDR1 as MDHEN and CDR2 as SYDVKM. With 5 bases clipped from V and 0 bases from J, the junction kept 11 bases outside the gene matches. The CDR3 is 18 residues long. CDR3 in amino acids: CASSGGLAGLLSSYEQYF. The CDR3, as DNA: TGTGCCAGCAGTGGAGGACTAGCGGGGCTCTTGAGCTCCTACGAGCAGTACTTC. Full variable domain (missing parts from reference TRBV28 and TRBJ2-7): DVKVTQSSRYLVKRTGEKVFLECVQDMDHENMFWYRQDPGLGLRLIYFSYDVKMKEKGDIPEGYSVSREKKERFSLILESASTNQTSMYLCASSGGLAGLLSSYEQYFGPGTRLTVT.

This clonotype has just a few counts. V usage is TRBV5-1 and J usage is TRBJ2-2; D unclear. Per germline, CDR1 SGHRS and CDR2 YFSETQ. The CDR3 is 15 amino acids. Trimming took off 0 bases at V and 1 base at J, with 7 bases between the two ends. The CDR3 region is CASSLVAGNTGELFF. In DNA form, the CDR3 reads TGCGCCAGCAGCTTGGTAGCAGGGAACACCGGGGAGCTGTTTTTT.

This clonotype has a count of ten or more. The chain combines TRBV7-2 with TRBJ2-5; 10 bases align to TRBD1. Germline V gives CDR1 SGHTA, CDR2 FQGNSA. The CDR3 runs 15 residues. With V trimmed by 3 bases and J by 3 bases, 4 bases remained unmatched. CDR3 region: CASSFSGTGEETQYF. CDR3 nucleotide sequence: TGTGCCAGCAGCTTCTCCGGGACAGGGGAAGAGACCCAGTACTTC.

This clonotype has at least ten counts. V usage is TRBV28 and J usage is TRBJ2-7, with D perhaps TRBD2 (6 bases). Deletions cut 2 bases from V and 1 base from J, with 12 bases between. The CDR3 contains 15 residues. Germline V gene data show CDR1 as MDHEN and CDR2 as SYDVKM. For the CDR3, the DNA is TGTGCCAGCAGTTTAGGAGGGATCGGATCCTACGAGCAGTACTTC. It is translated as CASSLGGIGSYEQYF.